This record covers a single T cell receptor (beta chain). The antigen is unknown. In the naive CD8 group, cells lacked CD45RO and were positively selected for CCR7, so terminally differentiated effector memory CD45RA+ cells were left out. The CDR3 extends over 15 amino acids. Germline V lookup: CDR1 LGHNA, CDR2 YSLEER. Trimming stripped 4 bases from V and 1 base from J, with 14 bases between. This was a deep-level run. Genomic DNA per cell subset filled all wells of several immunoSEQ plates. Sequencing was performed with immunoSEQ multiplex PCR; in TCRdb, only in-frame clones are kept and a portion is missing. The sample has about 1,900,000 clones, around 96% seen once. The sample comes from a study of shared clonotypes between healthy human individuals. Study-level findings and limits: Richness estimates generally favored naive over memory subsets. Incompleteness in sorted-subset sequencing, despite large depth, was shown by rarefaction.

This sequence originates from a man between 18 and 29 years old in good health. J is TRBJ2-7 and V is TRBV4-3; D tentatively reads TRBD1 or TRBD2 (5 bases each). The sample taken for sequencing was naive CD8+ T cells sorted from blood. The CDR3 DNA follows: TGCGCCAGCAGCCCGGGGATTGGACAATCCTACGAGCAGTACTTC. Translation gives CASSPGIGQSYEQYF.